The 3 T cell receptor beta chains given below trace back to one sample, sequenced in a study of blood T cell repertoires in COVID-19. Data came from immunoSEQ multiplex PCR; TCRdb stores just in-frame clones and leaves some out. This sample has 65,000 to 95,000 clones, with around 91% found just once. Sequencing input: peripheral blood. These receptors all come from a man aged 70-80 years with active or convalescent COVID-19.

This chain uses TRBV3-1 (or the pseudogene TRBV3-2) with TRBJ1-2; no definite D call. CDR1 is LGHDT, CDR2 YNNKEL, per germline (reference sequence). This CDR3 is built from 17 residues. V dropped 2 bases and J dropped 2 bases, with 18 bases sitting between them. CDR3 bases: TGTGCCAGCAGCCAATGGGTCGGGAGGGATAAGAACTATGGCTACACCTTC. Encoded protein: CASSQWVGRDKNYGYTF.

The chain combines TRBV7-9 with TRBJ1-5; unclear D gene. This CDR3 is built from 14 residues. The germline V gene has CDR1 SEHNR and CDR2 FQNEAQ (reference sequence). The ends were cut back, 6 bases at V and 4 bases at J, with 13 bases in the middle. The CDR3 region has the DNA TGTGCCAGCAGTACCGGAGGCCCGAATCAGCCCCAGCATTTT. Translation: CASSTGGPNQPQHF.

The V and J genes are TRBV7-2 and TRBJ1-1, with 7 bases identical to TRBD1. This CDR3 contains 15 residues. The J segment lost 3 bases and the V segment lost 5 bases, leaving 9 bases of the junction unmatched. The germline gives CDR1 SGHTA, CDR2 FQGNSA. In nucleotides, the CDR3 is TGTGCCAGCAGCCCCGCTGCGACAGGGTACACTGAAGCTTTCTTT. Residues: CASSPAATGYTEAFF.